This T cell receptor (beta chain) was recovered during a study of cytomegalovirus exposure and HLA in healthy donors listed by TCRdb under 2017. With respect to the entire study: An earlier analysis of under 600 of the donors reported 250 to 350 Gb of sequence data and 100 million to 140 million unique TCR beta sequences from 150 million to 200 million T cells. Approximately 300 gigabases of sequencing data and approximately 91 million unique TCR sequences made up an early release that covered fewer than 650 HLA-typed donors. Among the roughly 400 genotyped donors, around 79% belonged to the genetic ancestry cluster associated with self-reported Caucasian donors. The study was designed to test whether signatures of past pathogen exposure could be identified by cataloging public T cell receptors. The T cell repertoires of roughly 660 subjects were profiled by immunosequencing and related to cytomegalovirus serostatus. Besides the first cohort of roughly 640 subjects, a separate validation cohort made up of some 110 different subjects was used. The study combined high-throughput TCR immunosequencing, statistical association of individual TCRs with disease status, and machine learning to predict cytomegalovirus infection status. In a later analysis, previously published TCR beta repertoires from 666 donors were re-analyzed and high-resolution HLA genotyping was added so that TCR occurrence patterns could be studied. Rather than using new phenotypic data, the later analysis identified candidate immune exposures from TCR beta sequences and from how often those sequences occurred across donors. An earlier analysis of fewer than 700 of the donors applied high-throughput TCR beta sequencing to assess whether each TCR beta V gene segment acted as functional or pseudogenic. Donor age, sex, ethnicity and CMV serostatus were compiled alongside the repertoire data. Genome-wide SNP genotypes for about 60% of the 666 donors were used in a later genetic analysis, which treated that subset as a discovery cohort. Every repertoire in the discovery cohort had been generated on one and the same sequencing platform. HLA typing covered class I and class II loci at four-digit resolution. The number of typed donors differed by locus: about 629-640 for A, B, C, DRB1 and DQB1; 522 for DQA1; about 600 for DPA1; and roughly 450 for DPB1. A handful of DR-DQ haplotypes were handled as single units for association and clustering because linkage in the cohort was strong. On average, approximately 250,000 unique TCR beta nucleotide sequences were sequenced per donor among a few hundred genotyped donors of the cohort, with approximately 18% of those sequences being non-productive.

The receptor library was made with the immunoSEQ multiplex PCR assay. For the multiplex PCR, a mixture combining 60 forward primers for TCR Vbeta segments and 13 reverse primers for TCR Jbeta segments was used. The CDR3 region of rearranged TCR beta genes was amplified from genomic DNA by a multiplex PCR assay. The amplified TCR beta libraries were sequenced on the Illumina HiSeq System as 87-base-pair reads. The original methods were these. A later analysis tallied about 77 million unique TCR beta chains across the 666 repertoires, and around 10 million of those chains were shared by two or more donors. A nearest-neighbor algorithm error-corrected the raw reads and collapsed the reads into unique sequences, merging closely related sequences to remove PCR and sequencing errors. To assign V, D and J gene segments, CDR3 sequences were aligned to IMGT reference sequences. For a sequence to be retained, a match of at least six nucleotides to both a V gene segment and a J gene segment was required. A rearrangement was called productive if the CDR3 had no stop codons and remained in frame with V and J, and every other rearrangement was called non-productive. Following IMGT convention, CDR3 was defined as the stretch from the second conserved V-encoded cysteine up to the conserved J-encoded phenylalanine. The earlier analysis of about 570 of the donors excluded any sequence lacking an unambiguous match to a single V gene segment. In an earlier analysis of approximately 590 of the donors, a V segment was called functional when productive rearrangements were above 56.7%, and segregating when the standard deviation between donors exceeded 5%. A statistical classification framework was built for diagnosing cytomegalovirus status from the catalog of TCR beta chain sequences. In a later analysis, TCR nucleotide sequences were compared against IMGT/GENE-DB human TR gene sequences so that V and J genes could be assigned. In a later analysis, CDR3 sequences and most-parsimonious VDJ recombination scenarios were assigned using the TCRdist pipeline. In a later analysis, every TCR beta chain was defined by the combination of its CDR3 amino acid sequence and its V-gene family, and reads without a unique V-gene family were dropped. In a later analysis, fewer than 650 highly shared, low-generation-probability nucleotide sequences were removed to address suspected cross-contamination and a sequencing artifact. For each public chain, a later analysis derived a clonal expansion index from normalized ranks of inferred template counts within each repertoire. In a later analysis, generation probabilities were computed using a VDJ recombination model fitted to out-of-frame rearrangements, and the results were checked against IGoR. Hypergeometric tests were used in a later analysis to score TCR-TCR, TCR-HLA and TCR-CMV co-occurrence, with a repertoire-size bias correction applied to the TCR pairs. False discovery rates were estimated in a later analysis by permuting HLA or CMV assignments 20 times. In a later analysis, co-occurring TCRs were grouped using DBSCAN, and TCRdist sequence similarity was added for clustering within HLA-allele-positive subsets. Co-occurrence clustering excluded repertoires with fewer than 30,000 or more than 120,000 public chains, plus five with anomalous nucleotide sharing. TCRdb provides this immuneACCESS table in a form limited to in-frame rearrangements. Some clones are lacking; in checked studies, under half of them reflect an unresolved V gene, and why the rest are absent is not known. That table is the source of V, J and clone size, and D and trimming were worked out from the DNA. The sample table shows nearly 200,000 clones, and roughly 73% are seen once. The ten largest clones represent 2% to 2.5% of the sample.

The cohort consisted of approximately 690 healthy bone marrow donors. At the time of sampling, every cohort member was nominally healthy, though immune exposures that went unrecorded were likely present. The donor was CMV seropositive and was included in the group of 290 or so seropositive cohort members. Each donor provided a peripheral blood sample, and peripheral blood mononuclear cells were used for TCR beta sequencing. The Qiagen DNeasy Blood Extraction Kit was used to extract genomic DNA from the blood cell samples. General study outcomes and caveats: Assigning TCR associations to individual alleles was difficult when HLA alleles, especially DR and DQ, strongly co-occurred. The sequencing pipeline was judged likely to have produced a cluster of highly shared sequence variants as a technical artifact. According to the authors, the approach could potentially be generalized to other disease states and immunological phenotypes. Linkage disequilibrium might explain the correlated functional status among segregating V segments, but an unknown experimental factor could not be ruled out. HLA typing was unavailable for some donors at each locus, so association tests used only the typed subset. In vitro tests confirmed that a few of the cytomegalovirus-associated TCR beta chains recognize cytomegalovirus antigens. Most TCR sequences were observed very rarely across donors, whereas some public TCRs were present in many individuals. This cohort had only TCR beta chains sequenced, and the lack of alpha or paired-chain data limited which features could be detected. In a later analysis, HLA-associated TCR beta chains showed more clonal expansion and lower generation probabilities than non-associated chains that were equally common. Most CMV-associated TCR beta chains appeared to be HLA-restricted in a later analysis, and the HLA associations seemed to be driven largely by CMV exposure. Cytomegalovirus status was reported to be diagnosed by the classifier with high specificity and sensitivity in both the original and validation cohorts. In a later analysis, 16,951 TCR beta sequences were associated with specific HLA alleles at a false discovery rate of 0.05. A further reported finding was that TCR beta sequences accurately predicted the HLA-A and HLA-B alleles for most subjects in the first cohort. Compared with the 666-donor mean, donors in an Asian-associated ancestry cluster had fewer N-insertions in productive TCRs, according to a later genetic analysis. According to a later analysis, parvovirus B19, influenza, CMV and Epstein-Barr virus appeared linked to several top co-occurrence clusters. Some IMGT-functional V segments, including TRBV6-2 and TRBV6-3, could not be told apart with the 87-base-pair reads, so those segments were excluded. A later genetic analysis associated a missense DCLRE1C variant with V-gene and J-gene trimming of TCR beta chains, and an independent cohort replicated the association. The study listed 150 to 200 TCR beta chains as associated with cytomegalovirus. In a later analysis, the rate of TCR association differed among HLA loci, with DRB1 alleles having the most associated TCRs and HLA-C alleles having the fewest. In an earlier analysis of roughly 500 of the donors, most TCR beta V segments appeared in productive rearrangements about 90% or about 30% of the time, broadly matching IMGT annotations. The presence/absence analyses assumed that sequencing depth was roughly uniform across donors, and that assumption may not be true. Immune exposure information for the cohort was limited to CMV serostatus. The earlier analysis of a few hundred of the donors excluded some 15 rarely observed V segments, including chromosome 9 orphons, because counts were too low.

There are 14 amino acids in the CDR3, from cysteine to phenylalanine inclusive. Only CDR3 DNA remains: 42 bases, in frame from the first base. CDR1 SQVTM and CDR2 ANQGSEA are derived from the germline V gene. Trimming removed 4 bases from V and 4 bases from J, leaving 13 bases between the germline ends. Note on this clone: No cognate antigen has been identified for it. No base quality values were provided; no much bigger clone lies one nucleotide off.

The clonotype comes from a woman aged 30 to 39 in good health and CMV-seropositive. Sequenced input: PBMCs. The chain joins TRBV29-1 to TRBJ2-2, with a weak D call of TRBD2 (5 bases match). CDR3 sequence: CSVVGAGSTGELFF. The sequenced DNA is TGCAGCGTTGTGGGAGCAGGTTCCACCGGGGAGCTGTTTTTT.